This T cell receptor beta chain was captured in a study of spatial heterogeneity in lung cancer. Study details: Detection consistently captured more beta-chain sequences than alpha-chain sequences.

This clonotype was counted at least ten times. A single record per CDR3 protein comes from TCRdb applying MiXCR to the 5' RACE reads. Seen here are approximately 1,800 distinct CDR3 sequences, roughly 12% observed once, and the top ten hold about an eighth. Time point meaning: sample taken at primary tumor resection. This CDR3 region has 16 residues. The germline gives CDR1 KGHSH, CDR2 LQKENI. The trim removed 2 bases at V and 3 bases at J, leaving 6 bases unmatched. This specimen consisted of normal lung tissue next to the tumor, obtained at surgery. The clonotype comes from a female donor with early-stage non-small cell lung cancer. The chain recombines TRBV18 with TRBJ1-4; the match to TRBD1 covers 7 bases. The CDR3 loop reads CASSPTGDAANEKLFF. The CDR3 DNA reads as TGTGCCAGCTCACCAACAGGGGATGCGGCTAATGAAAAACTGTTTTTT.